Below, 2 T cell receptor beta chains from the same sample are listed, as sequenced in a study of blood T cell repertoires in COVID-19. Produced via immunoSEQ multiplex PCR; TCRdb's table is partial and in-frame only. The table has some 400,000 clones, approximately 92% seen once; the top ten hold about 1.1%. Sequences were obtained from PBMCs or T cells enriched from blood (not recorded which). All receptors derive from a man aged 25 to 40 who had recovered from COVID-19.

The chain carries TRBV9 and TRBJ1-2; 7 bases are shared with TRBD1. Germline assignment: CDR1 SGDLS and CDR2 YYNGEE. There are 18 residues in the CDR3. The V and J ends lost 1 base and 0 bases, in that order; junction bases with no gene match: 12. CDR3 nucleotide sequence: TGTGCCAGCAGCGTAAACCCGGGACAGCCGGATGCTAACTATGGCTACACCTTC. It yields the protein CASSVNPGQPDANYGYTF.

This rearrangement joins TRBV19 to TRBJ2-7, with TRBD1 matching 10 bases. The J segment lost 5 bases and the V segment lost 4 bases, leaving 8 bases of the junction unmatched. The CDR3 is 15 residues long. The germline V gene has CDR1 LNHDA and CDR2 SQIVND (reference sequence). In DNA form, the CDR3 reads TGTGCCAGTAGTACTCCGGGACAGGGGATACACGAGCAGTACTTC. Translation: CASSTPGQGIHEQYF.